The 23 T cell receptor beta chains in this list originate from one sample, sequenced in a study of tumor and adjacent non-tumor tissue in lung cancer. This sample's RNA came from whole unsorted tissue. More than 3 cm separated this lung sample from the edge of the tumor. A modified ARM-PCR protocol with three rounds of nested PCR amplified TCRbeta. Each CDR3 protein is one row after TCRdb ran MiXCR on the multiplex PCR reads. The table lists approximately 120,000 distinct CDR3 sequences, roughly three fifths of them singletons. The sample comprised distant non-tumor lung tissue. These TCRs come from a man between 60 and 75 years old with non-small cell lung cancer.

This clonotype was counted a few times. V and J are TRBV20-1 and TRBJ2-1, with D perhaps matching TRBD2 (5 bases). The ends were cut back, 0 bases at V and 12 bases at J, with 9 bases in the middle. The CDR3 extends over 11 amino acids. CDR1 DFQATT and CDR2 SNEGSKA come from the germline V gene (reference sequence). CDR3 region: CSARDNRGQFF. The CDR3 nucleotides read TGCAGTGCTAGAGATAACCGGGGGCAGTTCTTC.

Note on this clonotype: One end of the junction fails to match germline, which may point to a read error. The rearrangement uses TRBV20-1 and TRBJ2-3; 11 nucleotides align to TRBD2. The CDR3 has 14 amino acids. From germline, CDR1 is DFQATT and CDR2 SNEGSKA (reference sequence). The CDR3 region is CSAASGGSTDTQYF. CDR3 nucleotides: TGCAGTGCGGCTAGCGGGGGGAGCACAGATACACAGTATTTT.

V is TRBV29-1 and J is TRBJ1-1, with 7 bases aligning to TRBD1. The V gene's germline CDR1 is SQVTM and CDR2 ANQGSEA. The CDR3 sequence is 13 residues long. V was clipped by 4 bases and J by 8 bases; unmatched bases: 10. The CDR3 is CSVGGGGRGEAFF. In DNA, the CDR3 is TGCAGCGTTGGGGGAGGTGGCAGGGGGGAAGCTTTCTTT.

This clonotype was seen just once. A junction end diverges from the germline sequence, so it may reflect a read error. The V call is TRBV29-1, the J call TRBJ2-1, with D maybe TRBD2 (6 bases). The germline V gene has CDR1 SQVTM and CDR2 ANQGSEA. This CDR3 comprises 15 residues. The CDR3 loop is CRVQGTFLSYNEQSF. In DNA form, the CDR3 reads TGCAGGGTTCAAGGGACTTTCCTCTCCTACAATGAGCAGTCCTTC.

The V and J genes are TRBV5-1 and TRBJ1-1; unclear D gene. V lost 3 bases to trimming and J lost 4 bases, with 13 bases between them. The CDR3 has 14 amino acids. The V gene's germline CDR1 is SGHRS and CDR2 YFSETQ. CDR3 bases: TGCGCCAGCAGCTCCCAGCTGAGGACCACTGAAGCTTTCTTT. It translates to CASSSQLRTTEAFF.

The CDR3 DNA is TGTGCCAGCTCACCACCGAGTCGGGGTTCGAACACTGAAGCTTTCTTT. Translated: CASSPPSRGSNTEAFF. The chain recombines TRBV18 with TRBJ1-1, with D uncertain. V was cut by 0 bases and J by 1 base, with 12 bases left in between. The CDR3 loop spans 16 amino acids. From germline, CDR1 is KGHSH and CDR2 LQKENI.

This clonotype showed up just a few times. A read error may be the cause here, since a much bigger clone is one base away. The chain recombines TRBV29-1 with TRBJ2-1, with D possibly being TRBD1 (5 bases). Germline V gives CDR1 SQVTM, CDR2 ANQGSEA. The CDR3 extends over 12 amino acids. CDR3 nucleotide sequence: TGCATCGTTGAACCAGGGATAGGTGAGCAGTTCTTC. Its translation is CIVEPGIGEQFF.

Details on this clonotype: This could be a read error, since a much larger clone is one nucleotide away. J is TRBJ1-2 and V is TRBV2; D ambiguous. This CDR3 contains 13 residues. With 8 bases removed from V and 4 bases from J, the gap between germline ends came to 14 bases. Germline values: CDR1 SNHLY, CDR2 FYNNEI. Here the CDR3 DNA reads TGTGCCAGCGGCCCGGGTCCTACCTATGGCTACACCTTC. Protein: CASGPGPTYGYTF.

As concerns this clonotype: A junction boundary mismatches the germline segment, possibly from a read error. The chain uses TRBV6-5 and TRBJ2-3; possibly TRBD2 for D (6 bases). This CDR3 contains 21 residues. From germline, CDR1 is MNHEY and CDR2 SVGAGI. The CDR3 is CASSKQPTRLGSTSSIDMQYF. Written as DNA, the CDR3 is TGTGCCAGCAGCAAACAACCGACTAGACTCGGGTCGACGTCTAGCATAGATATGCAGTATTTT.

This clonotype came up once. This is likely a read error, given that the CDR3 carries no conserved phenylalanine or tryptophan at its end. This chain uses TRBV15 with TRBJ2-3; 8 bases line up with TRBD1. This CDR3 spans 18 amino acids. After removal of 0 bases from V and 5 bases from J, the junction contained 13 bases not matched to a gene. Germline V gene data show CDR1 as LNHNV and CDR2 as YYDKDF (reference sequence). The CDR3, as DNA: TGTGCCACCAGCAGAGAAATCGGGACAGGAGTTTATGTAGATACGCAGTATCTT. Translating gives CATSREIGTGVYVDTQYL.

This clonotype was seen many times. This chain connects TRBV14 to TRBJ2-2; 7 nucleotides line up with TRBD2. Germline V gene sequence: CDR1 SGHDN, CDR2 FVKESK. V was pared by 1 base and J by 4 bases, with 3 bases of the junction left unmatched. There are 15 residues in the CDR3. The CDR3 reads CASSQGGGPTGELFF. Here the CDR3 DNA reads TGTGCCAGCAGCCAAGGGGGAGGGCCCACCGGGGAGCTGTTTTTT. Full variable domain (rest looked up from reference TRBV14 and TRBJ2-2): EAGVTQFPSHSVIEKGQTVTLRCDPISGHDNLYWYRRVMGKEIKFLLHFVKESKQDESGMPNNRFLAERTGGTYSTLKVQPAELEDSGVYFCASSQGGGPTGELFFGEGSRLTVL.

Many counts were recorded for this clonotype. The rearrangement joins TRBV28 to TRBJ2-7; 8 positions agree with TRBD1. Germline lookup yields CDR1 MDHEN and CDR2 SYDVKM. V lost 6 bases to trimming and J lost 5 bases; unmatched junction nucleotides: 9. The CDR3 loop spans 14 amino acids. The CDR3 nucleotides are TGTGCCAGCAGCGCGCAGGGGGCAGAAGACGAGCAGTACTTC. Encoded protein: CASSAQGAEDEQYF.

About this clonotype: The junction departs from the called germline gene at one end, perhaps through a read error. The V gene is TRBV6-6, the J gene TRBJ2-7; unclear D gene. This CDR3 is 13 amino acids long. CDR1 is MNHNY, CDR2 SVGAGI, per germline (reference sequence). CDR3 in amino acids: CASSIKNYYEQYF. CDR3 in DNA: TGTGCCAGCAGTATCAAGAACTACTACGAACAGTACTTC.

A word on this clonotype: The conserved closing phenylalanine or tryptophan is absent in this CDR3, likely reflecting a read error. V gene TRBV6-1 combines with J gene TRBJ2-2, with 7 bases fitting TRBD2. Germline V gene sequence: CDR1 MNHNS, CDR2 SASEGT. The CDR3 totals 19 residues. The V segment lost 5 bases and the J segment 1 base; nucleotides outside the gene matches: 16. The DNA of the CDR3 is TGTGCCAGCAGTCCTTCGGGGGAGGGCCTATATGGGAACACCGGGGAGCTGTTTTCT. Its translation is CASSPSGEGLYGNTGELFS.

V gene TRBV6-1 combines with J gene TRBJ1-5, with D possibly being TRBD1 (5 bases). V shed 10 bases and J shed 3 bases, with 22 bases lying between them. Per the germline V gene, CDR1 is MNHNS and CDR2 is SASEGT. This CDR3 region has 16 residues. The CDR3 here is CATTNPPRAVNQPQHF. CDR3 DNA sequence: TGTGCCACCACCAATCCACCCAGGGCGGTCAATCAGCCCCAGCATTTT.

This clonotype was observed once. The final CDR3 position lacks the conserved phenylalanine or tryptophan, pointing to a likely read error. V is TRBV12-3 or TRBV12-4 and J is TRBJ2-7; D call uncertain. Trimming cost V 2 bases and J 5 bases, with 16 bases left between them. The CDR3 is made up of 15 amino acids. CDR3 nucleotides: TGTGCCAGCAGTTTAACTGGGCAGGCCCTCGACGAGCAGTACTCC. Its protein is CASSLTGQALDEQYS.

The chain is built from TRBV20-1 and TRBJ1-4; D is unresolved. This CDR3 has 16 amino acids. Looked up from germline, CDR1 is DFQATT and CDR2 is SNEGSKA (reference sequence). Trimming removed 6 bases from V and 7 bases from J, with 24 bases in between. CDR3 in amino acids: CSAPLPRDLVSEKLFF. The DNA of the CDR3 is TGCAGTGCACCACTTCCCAGAGACCTCGTGAGTGAAAAACTGTTTTTT.

This clonotype was detected many times. The gene calls are TRBV29-1 and TRBJ2-6, with TRBD1 matching over 7 bases. Germline lookup yields CDR1 SQVTM and CDR2 ANQGSEA. V shed 5 bases and J 0 bases; nucleotides not matched to a gene: 10. This CDR3 contains 17 residues. The CDR3 loop is CSVRQGGEASGANVLTF. CDR3 nucleotide sequence: TGCAGCGTTAGACAGGGTGGAGAAGCCTCTGGGGCCAACGTCCTGACTTTC.

Concerning this clonotype: Relative to the germline gene, one junction end is altered; a read error may explain this. In DNA form, the CDR3 reads TGTGCCAACAGTACCACACTAGCCCGGGAATTCGAGCAGTTCTTC. It codes for CANSTTLAREFEQFF. V usage is TRBV27 and J usage is TRBJ2-1; a weak D match, TRBD2 (6 bases). CDR1 and CDR2 from the germline V gene are MNHEY and SMNVEV (reference sequence). The CDR3 length is 15 residues.

Turning to this clonotype: Likely a read error: the CDR3 ends without its conserved phenylalanine or tryptophan. The chain uses TRBV11-3 and TRBJ2-1, with D unclear. The germline gives CDR1 SGHNT, CDR2 YENEEA. CDR3 length: 17 amino acids. Trimming removed 4 bases from V and 2 bases from J, with 18 bases in between. CDR3 sequence: CASSSLRGGSTYNEQFI. For the CDR3, the DNA is TGTGCCAGCAGCTCCCTAAGAGGTGGCAGTACCTACAATGAGCAGTTCATC.

In the case of this clonotype: The junction does not match germline at one end; this may be a read error. As DNA, the CDR3 is TGTGCCAGTCATCGGACAGGCTCCTACGAGCAGCACTTC. Translating it yields CASHRTGSYEQHF. This chain links TRBV13 with TRBJ2-7, with TRBD1 matching 7 bases. The CDR3 sequence is 13 residues long. Germline V gene lookup returns CDR1 PRHDT and CDR2 FYEKMQ (reference sequence).

V usage is TRBV5-1 and J usage is TRBJ2-7; tentatively, D is TRBD2 (6 bases). CDR1 is SGHRS and CDR2 is YFSETQ in the germline V gene. V was cut by 9 bases and J by 0 bases, with 19 bases left in between. This CDR3 is 15 amino acids long. The CDR3 DNA reads TGCGCCACCAGAGCCGGGAGTAGCGACTCCTACGAGCAGTACTTC. As protein: CATRAGSSDSYEQYF.

The chain uses TRBV12-3 or TRBV12-4 and TRBJ2-3, with D maybe TRBD2 (5 bases). The CDR3 is 13 residues long. V dropped 9 bases and J dropped 5 bases, with 15 bases sitting between them. Here the CDR3 DNA reads TGTGCCAGTAACGGAGGTTTCATAGATACGCAGTATTTT. This codes for CASNGGFIDTQYF.